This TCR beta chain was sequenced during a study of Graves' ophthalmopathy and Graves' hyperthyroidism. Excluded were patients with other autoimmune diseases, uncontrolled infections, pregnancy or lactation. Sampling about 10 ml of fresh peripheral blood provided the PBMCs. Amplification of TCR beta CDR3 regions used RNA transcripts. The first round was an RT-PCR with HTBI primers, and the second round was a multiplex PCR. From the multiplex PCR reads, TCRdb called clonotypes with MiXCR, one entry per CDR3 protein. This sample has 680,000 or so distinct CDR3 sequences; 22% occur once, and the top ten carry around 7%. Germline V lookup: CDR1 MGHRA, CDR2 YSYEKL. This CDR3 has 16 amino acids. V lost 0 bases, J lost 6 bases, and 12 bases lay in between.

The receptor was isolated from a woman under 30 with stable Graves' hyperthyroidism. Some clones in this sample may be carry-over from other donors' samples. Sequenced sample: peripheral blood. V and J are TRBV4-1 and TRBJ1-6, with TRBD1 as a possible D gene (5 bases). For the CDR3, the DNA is TGCGCCAGCAGCCAAGACCCAGGGCCTCCTAATTCACCCCTCCACTTT. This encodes CASSQDPGPPNSPLHF.